Given below is one T cell receptor beta chain in context. Its antigen is not identified. The time point: sample taken at primary tumor resection. Whole RNA, isolated from tumor, nontumor lung or frozen PBMC, was sequenced without prior sorting. The germline gives CDR1 LNHDA, CDR2 SQIVND (reference sequence). The V gene end was trimmed by 7 bases and the J gene end by 3 bases; junction bases not matched to a gene: 16. CDR3 length: 18 amino acids. Single TCR cDNA molecules each had their own unique molecular identifier. Using its own MiXCR run on the 5' RACE reads, TCRdb lists one record per CDR3 protein. Of around 60,000 distinct CDR3 sequences listed, around 8.4% are singletons. The data originate from a study of spatial heterogeneity in lung cancer. About the study: Alpha-chain detections were consistently fewer than beta-chain detections among the sequences. The library had UMIs, and each TCR and UMI pair averaged more than ten raw reads. Whole-study results and caveats: Follow-up blood showed ubiquitous expanded tumor TCRs less than blood at resection did.

This receptor was taken from a female donor with early-stage non-small cell lung cancer. This specimen was PBMCs, taken at surgery. This chain connects TRBV19 to TRBJ1-4; TRBD1 aligns across 8 bases. The CDR3 reads CASKDRGPYVGANEKLFF. In DNA form, the CDR3 reads TGTGCCAGTAAAGACAGGGGACCTTACGTCGGAGCTAATGAAAAACTGTTTTTT.